Included here is one TCR beta chain sequence, with context. Its antigen is as yet unknown. The data are from a study of cytomegalovirus exposure and HLA in healthy donors. Study-level background: Later analysis reported that the approximately 130 validation repertoires shared the platform of the 500 to 750 first-cohort repertoires. Study results and caveats: Reported results showed that the classifier diagnosed cytomegalovirus status with high specificity and sensitivity. Generally TCR sequences proved uncommon, though certain public TCRs appeared in numerous donors.

TCRdb's copy holds only in-frame clones and misses some; the assay was immunoSEQ multiplex PCR. The repertoire includes about 83,000 clones, about 96% of them detected once, and about 1.3% sits in the top ten. Trimming shortened V by 0 bases and J by 2 bases, and 2 bases separated the two germline ends. Germline loops: CDR1 SGHRS, CDR2 YFSETQ. The CDR3 extends over 12 amino acids. This clonotype originated in a woman between 18 and 30 years old in good health and CMV-seronegative. What was sequenced was PBMCs. The rearrangement uses TRBV5-1 and TRBJ2-5; D gene ambiguous. The CDR3: CASSLVQETQYF. DNA for the CDR3: TGCGCCAGCAGCTTGGTACAAGAGACCCAGTACTTC. Looking up the rest from reference TRBV5-1 and TRBJ2-5 gives the full variable domain: KAGVTQTPRYLIKTRGQQVTLSCSPISGHRSVSWYQQTPGQGLQFLFEYFSETQRNKGNFPGRFSGRQFSNSRSEMNVSTLELGDSALYLCASSLVQETQYFGPGTRLLVL.